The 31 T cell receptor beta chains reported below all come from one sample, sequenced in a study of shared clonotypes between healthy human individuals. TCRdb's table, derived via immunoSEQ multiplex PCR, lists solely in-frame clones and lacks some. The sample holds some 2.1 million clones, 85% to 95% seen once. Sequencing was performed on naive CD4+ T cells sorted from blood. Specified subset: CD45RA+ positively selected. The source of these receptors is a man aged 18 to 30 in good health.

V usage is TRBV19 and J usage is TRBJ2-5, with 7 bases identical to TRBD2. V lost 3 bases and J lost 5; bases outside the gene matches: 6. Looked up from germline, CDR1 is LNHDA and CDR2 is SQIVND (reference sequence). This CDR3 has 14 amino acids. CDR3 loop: CASSMGREGETQYF. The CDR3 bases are TGTGCCAGTAGTATGGGCAGGGAGGGGGAGACCCAGTACTTC.

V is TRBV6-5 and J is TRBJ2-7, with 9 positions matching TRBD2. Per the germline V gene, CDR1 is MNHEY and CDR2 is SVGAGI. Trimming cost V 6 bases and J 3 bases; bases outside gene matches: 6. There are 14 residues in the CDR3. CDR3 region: CASSKQTSGYEQYF. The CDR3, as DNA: TGTGCCAGCAGCAAACAGACTAGCGGCTACGAGCAGTACTTC.

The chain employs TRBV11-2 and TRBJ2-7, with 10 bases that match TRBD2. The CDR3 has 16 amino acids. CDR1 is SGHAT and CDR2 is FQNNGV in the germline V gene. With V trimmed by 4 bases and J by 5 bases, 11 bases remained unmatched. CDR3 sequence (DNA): TGTGCCAGCAGCTCGGTCAAGGCTAGCGGGAGCAACGAGCAGTACTTC. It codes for CASSSVKASGSNEQYF.

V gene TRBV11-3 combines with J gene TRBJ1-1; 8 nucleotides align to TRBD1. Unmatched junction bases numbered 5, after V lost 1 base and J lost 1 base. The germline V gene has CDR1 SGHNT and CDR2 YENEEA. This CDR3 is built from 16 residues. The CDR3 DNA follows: TGTGCCAGCAGCTTAGGGGGGGACAGGCCGAACACTGAAGCTTTCTTT. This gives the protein CASSLGGDRPNTEAFF.

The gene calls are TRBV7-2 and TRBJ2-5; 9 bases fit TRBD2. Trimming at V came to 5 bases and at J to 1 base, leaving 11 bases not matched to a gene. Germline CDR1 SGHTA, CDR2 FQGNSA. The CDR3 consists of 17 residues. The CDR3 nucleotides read TGTGCCAGCAGCCCCCTGGTACTAGCGGGCCCCCAAGAGACCCAGTACTTC. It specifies CASSPLVLAGPQETQYF.

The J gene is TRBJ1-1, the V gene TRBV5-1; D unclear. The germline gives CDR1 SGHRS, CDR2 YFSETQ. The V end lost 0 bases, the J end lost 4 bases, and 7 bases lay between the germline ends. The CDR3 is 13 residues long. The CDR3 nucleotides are TGCGCCAGCAGCTTGGGACACCCCACTGAAGCTTTCTTT. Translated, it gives CASSLGHPTEAFF. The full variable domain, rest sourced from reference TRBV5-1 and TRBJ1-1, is KAGVTQTPRYLIKTRGQQVTLSCSPISGHRSVSWYQQTPGQGLQFLFEYFSETQRNKGNFPGRFSGRQFSNSRSEMNVSTLELGDSALYLCASSLGHPTEAFFGQGTRLTVV.

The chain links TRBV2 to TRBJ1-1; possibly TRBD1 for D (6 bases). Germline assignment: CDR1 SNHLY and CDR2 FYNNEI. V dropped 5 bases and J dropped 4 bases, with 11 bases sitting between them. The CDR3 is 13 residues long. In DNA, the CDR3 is TGTGCCAGCAGTTTTCAGGGGAGCACTGAAGCTTTCTTT. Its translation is CASSFQGSTEAFF.

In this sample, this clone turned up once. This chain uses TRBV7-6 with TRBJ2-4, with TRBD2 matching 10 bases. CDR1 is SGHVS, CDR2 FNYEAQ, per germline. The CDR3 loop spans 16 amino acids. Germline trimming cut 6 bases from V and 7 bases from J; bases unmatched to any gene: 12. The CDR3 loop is CASREGAGGSDNIQYF. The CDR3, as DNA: TGTGCCAGCAGGGAAGGAGCGGGAGGGAGTGACAACATTCAGTACTTC.

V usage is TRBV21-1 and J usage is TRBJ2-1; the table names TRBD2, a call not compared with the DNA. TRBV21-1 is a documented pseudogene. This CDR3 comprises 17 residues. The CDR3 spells CASSPTSGSSSYNEQFF. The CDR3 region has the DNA TGTGCCAGCAGCCCCACTAGCGGGTCAAGCTCCTACAATGAGCAGTTCTTC.

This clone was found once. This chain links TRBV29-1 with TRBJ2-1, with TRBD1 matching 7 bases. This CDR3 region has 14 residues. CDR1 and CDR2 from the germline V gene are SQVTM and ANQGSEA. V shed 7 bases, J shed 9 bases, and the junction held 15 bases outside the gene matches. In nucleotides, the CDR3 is TGCAGCGGTATAACCGGGACAGTGTGGGGTGAGCAGTTCTTC. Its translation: CSGITGTVWGEQFF.

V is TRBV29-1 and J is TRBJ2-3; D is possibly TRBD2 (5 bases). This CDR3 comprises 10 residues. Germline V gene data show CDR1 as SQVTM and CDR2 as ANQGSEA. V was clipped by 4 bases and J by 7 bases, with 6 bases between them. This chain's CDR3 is CSVGENTQYF. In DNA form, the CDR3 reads TGCAGCGTTGGGGAGAATACGCAGTATTTT.

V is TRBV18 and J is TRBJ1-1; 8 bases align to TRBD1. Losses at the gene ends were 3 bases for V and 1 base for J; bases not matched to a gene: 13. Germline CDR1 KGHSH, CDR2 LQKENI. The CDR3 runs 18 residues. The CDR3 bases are TGTGCCAGCTCACCGATCCTACAGGGGGGTTTAGCGAACACTGAAGCTTTCTTT. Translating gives CASSPILQGGLANTEAFF. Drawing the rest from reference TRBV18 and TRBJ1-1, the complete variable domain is NAGVMQNPRHLVRRRGQEARLRCSPMKGHSHVYWYRQLPEEGLKFMVYLQKENIIDESGMPKERFSAEFPKEGPSILRIQQVVRGDSAAYFCASSPILQGGLANTEAFFGQGTRLTVV.

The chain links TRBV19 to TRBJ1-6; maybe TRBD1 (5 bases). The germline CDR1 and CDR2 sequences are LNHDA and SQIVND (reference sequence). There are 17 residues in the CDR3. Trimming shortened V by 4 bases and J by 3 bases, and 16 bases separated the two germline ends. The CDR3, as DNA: TGTGCCAGTAGTACCGGCTGGGCCGGGGGCTATAATTCACCCCTCCACTTT. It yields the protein CASSTGWAGGYNSPLHF. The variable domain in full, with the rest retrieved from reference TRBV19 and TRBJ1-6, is DGGITQSPKYLFRKEGQNVTLSCEQNLNHDAMYWYRQDPGQGLRLIYYSQIVNDFQKGDIAEGYSVSREKKESFPLTVTSAQKNPTAFYLCASSTGWAGGYNSPLHFGNGTRLTVT.

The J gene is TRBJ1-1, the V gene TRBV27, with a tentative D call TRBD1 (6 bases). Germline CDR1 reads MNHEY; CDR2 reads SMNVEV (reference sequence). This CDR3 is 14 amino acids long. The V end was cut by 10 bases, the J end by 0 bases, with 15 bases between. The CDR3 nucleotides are TGTGCCACCTACCCACAGGGAATGAACACTGAAGCTTTCTTT. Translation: CATYPQGMNTEAFF.

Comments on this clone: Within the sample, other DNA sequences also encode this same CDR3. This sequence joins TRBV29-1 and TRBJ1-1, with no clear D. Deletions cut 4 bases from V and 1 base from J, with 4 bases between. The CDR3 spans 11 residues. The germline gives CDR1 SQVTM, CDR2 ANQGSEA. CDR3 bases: TGCAGCGTTGCGAGGAACACTGAAGCTTTCTTT. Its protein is CSVARNTEAFF. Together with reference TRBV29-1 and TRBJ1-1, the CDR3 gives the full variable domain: SAVISQKPSRDICQRGTSLTIQCQVDSQVTMMFWYRQQPGQSLTLIATANQGSEATYESGFVIDKFPISRPNLTFSTLTVSNMSPEDSSIYLCSVARNTEAFFGQGTRLTVV.

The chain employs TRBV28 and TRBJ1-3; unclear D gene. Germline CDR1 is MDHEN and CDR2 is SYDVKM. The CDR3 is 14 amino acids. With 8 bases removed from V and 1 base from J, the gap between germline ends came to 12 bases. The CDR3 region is CASYRVGSGNTIYF. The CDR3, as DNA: TGTGCCAGCTATAGGGTTGGATCTGGAAACACCATATATTTT.

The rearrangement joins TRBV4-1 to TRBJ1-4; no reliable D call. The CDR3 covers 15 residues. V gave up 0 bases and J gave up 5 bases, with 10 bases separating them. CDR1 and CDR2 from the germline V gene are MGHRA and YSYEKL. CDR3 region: CASSQDYRRNEKLFF. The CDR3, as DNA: TGCGCCAGCAGCCAAGATTACCGTAGAAATGAAAAACTGTTTTTT.

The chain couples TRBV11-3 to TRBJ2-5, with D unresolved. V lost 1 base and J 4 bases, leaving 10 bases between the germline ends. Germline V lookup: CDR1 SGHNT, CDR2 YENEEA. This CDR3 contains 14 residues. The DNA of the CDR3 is TGTGCCAGCAGCTTAGTTTTAGGGCCAGAGACCCAGTACTTC. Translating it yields CASSLVLGPETQYF.

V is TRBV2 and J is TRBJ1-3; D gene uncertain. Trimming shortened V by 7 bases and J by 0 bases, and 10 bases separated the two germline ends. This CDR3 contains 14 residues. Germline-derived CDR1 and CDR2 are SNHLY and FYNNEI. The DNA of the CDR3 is TGTGCCAGCAACTCTGCCCACTCTGGAAACACCATATATTTT. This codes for CASNSAHSGNTIYF.

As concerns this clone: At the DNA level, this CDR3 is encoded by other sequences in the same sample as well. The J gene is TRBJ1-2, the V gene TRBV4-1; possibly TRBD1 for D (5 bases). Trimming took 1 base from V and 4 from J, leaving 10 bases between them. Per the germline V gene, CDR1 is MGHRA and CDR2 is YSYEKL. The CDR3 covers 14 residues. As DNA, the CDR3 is TGCGCCAGCAGCCAAGTGACCGGGACCTATGGCTACACCTTC. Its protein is CASSQVTGTYGYTF.

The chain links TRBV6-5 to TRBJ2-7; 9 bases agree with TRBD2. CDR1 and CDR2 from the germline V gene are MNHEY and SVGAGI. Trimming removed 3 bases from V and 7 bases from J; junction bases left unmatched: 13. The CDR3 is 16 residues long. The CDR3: CASSYSVGLATGEQYF. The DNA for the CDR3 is TGTGCCAGCAGTTATTCTGTGGGACTAGCAACGGGTGAGCAGTACTTC.

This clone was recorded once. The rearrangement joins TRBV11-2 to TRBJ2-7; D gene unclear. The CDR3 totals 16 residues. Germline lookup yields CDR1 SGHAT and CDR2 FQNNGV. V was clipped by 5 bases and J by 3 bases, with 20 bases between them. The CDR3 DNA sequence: TGTGCCAGCAGCCGAACTCTTTTAGGTCTTGGCTACGAGCAGTACTTC. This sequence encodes CASSRTLLGLGYEQYF.

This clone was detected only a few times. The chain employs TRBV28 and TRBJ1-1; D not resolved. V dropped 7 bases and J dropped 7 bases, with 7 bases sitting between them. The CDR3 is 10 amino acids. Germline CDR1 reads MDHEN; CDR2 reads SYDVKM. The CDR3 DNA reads TGTGCCAGCATTGCTAATGAAGCTTTCTTT. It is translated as CASIANEAFF.

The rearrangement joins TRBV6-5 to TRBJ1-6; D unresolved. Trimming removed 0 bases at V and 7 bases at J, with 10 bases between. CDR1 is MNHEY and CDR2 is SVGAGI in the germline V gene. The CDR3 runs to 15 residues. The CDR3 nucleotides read TGTGCCAGCAGTTACTCGAACCACAGAAATTCACCCCTCCACTTT. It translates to CASSYSNHRNSPLHF.

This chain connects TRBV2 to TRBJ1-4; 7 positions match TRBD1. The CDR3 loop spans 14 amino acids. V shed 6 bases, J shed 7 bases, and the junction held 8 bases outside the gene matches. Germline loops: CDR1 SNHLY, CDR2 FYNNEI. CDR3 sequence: CASSPRQGGEKLFF. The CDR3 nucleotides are TGTGCCAGCAGCCCAAGACAGGGAGGTGAAAAACTGTTTTTT.

This CDR3 is CAISESGGRATDTQYF. CDR3 sequence (DNA): TGTGCCATCAGTGAGTCTGGGGGGAGGGCTACAGATACGCAGTATTTT. This sequence joins TRBV10-3 and TRBJ2-3; TRBD2 matches at 7 bases. The CDR3 has 16 residues. The trim removed 0 bases at V and 3 bases at J, leaving 6 bases unmatched. Looked up from germline, CDR1 is ENHRY and CDR2 is SYGVKD.

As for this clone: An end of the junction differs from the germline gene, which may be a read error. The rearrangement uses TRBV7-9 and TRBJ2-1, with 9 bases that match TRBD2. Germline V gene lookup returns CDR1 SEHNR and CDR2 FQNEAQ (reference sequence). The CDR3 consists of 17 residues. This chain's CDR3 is CASSGELAGPSHNEQFF. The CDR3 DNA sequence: TGTGCCAGCAGCGGTGAACTAGCGGGCCCCTCCCACAATGAGCAGTTCTTC.

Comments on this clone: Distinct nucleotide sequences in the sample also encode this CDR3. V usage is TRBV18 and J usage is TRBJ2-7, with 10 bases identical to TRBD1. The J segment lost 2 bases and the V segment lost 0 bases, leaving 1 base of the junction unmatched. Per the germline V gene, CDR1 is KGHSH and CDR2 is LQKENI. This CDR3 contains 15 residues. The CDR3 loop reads CASSPPGQGPYEQYF. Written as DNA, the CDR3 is TGTGCCAGCTCACCACCGGGACAGGGGCCCTACGAGCAGTACTTC.

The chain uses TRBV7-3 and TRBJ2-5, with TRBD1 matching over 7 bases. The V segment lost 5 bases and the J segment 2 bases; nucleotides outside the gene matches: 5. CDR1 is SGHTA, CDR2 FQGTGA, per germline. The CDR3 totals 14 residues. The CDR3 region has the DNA TGTGCCAGCAGCCAGGGACAGCCACAAGAGACCCAGTACTTC. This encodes CASSQGQPQETQYF.

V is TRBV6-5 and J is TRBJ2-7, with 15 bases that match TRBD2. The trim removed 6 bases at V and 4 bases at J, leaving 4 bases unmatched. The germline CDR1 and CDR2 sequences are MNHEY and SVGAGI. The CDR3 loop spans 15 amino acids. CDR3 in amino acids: CASRPGTSGRYEQYF. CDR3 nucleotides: TGTGCCAGCAGACCCGGGACTAGCGGGAGGTACGAGCAGTACTTC.

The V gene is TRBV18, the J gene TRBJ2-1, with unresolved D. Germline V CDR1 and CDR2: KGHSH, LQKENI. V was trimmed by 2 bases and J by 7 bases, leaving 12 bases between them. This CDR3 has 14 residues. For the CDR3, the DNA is TGTGCCAGCTCACCAATGGACCTACCTAATGAGCAGTTCTTC. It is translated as CASSPMDLPNEQFF.